This record covers a single TCR beta chain. These data are taken from a study of blood T cell repertoires in COVID-19. Study overall: The samples span acute and convalescent COVID-19 from the United States, Italy and Spain. T cells, B-cell-depleted T cells, or PBMCs supplied cDNA or gDNA.

Per the original methods: Cell counts per sample came from amplifying reference gene primers. Profiling relied on immunoSEQ multiplex PCR, and the TCRdb table lists in-frame clones only, not all of them. That table is the source of V, J and clone size, and D and trimming were worked out from the DNA. The table has about 59,000 clones, approximately 80% seen once; the top ten hold roughly 12%. V lost 1 base to trimming and J lost 3 bases; unmatched junction nucleotides: 4. CDR3 length equals 17 residues. From germline, CDR1 is MNHEY and CDR2 SMNVEV (reference sequence). The chain has TRBV27 and TRBJ2-3; 13 bases map to TRBD2. Sequenced material: peripheral blood. The source is a man at least 80 years old with acute or convalescent COVID-19. CDR3 loop: CASSLYETSGRTDTQYF. For the CDR3, the DNA is TGTGCCAGCAGTTTATACGAGACTAGCGGGAGGACAGATACGCAGTATTTT.